This T cell receptor beta chain was documented in a study of T cells in Graves' hyperthyroidism and ophthalmopathy (dated by TCRdb to the late 2010s). For context, the study as a whole: Peripheral blood was sampled at the time of initial diagnosis, prior to any treatment. TCR V-J signatures able to tell the groups apart were searched for in a discovery cohort of around 95 patients, of whom over 40 had Graves' ophthalmopathy and some 60 had stable Graves' hyperthyroidism. Prospective prediction of ophthalmopathy was tested in an independent validation cohort consisting of 18 to 20 hyperthyroidism patients and around 17 patients who later progressed to ophthalmopathy. The roughly 94 discovery patients were randomly split 7:3 into training and test sets. In about 6 Graves' hyperthyroidism patients, the study also compared T-cell repertoires from thyroid tissue with T-cell repertoires from blood. After blood sampling, hyperthyroidism patients were treated with methimazole at a starting dose of 30 mg daily, and ophthalmopathy patients were treated with high-dose intravenous methylprednisolone. According to the paper, TCR Vbeta CDR3 sequencing was carried out on about 140 peripheral blood samples, which came from fewer than 50 ophthalmopathy, approximately 78 hyperthyroidism and some 17 progressor patients.

The TCR beta CDR3 regions were amplified from RNA transcripts. A first-round RT-PCR of the TCR CDR3 used the HTBI primer set with the Qiagen OneStep RT-PCR kit. Libraries were constructed in a second round of multiplex PCR, after which size selection and purification were performed. Sequencing of the libraries was done on an Illumina HiSeq2000 using paired-end 100 bp reads. In the source study's methods: Raw data were processed with SOAPnuke, discarding reads with adapters, uncalled bases, mean Phred below 15, or no exact constant-primer or identifier match. COPE v1.2.5 was used to merge the high-quality paired reads, and each unique nucleotide sequence was defined as a clonotype. MiTCR v1.1 was used to align clonotypes to the IMGT TRBV, TRBD and TRBJ reference segments. Analysis was restricted to V-J combinations with a frequency above 0.0001, which covered about 99% of repertoires. A TCS score was defined as the ratio of F50 (clonal expansion) to E x V (chaos), with BLOSUM62-based TCRdist applied between CDR3 peptides within each V-J. Welch's t-statistics and random forest reduced 514 V-J features to 13, which were used in a naive Bayes classifier (R e1071). Through fastp at Q25 and MiXCR, TCRdb rebuilt clones from the public reads, retaining in-frame beta chains. Rows are unified per CDR3 protein, each entry keeping the most common DNA and genes. The V and J calls, along with clone size, are taken from TCRdb and not from the paper's own processing. In this sample the table shows around 490,000 distinct CDR3 sequences, nearly 20% of which occur a single time. The biggest ten clones account for less than 55% of the sample.

This clonotype was counted ten times or more. Which antigen it targets is not known. No base qualities exist here, and no much larger clone lies one base off it. Overall study outcomes, separate from this receptor: A model built on a 13 V-J signature distinguished ophthalmopathy from stable hyperthyroidism, reaching 85% to 90% sensitivity and about 81% specificity in cross-validation and 80%/75% in testing. During validation, the model predicted progression to ophthalmopathy a median of about 6.5 months ahead of onset, with around 71% sensitivity and 72.22% specificity. Most expanded thyroid clonotypes (frequency above 0.001) were also found in blood, which suggests that blood repertoires may mirror thyroid immune responses. Sample size was not statistically predetermined, and investigators were not blinded to group allocation.

Moderately to severely active disease, a Clinical Activity Score of at least 3, a NOSPECS grade of at least 4, and a duration under 3 months were present in ophthalmopathy patients. The study excluded patients with uncontrolled infections, other autoimmune diseases, pregnancy or lactation. Diagnoses were based on clinical symptoms, serum thyroxine and TRAb, thyroid ultrasound and orbital computed tomography. Ficoll-Paque density gradient centrifugation was used to isolate PBMCs from around 9.1 ml of fresh peripheral blood. Trizol reagent was used to extract total RNA, and RNA quality was then checked on an Agilent 2100 Bioanalyzer. Its CDR3 holds 12 amino acids, cysteine through phenylalanine. Of all the DNA, just the CDR3 is kept, 36 bases in frame from base 1. Cut back by 4 bases and 12 bases, the V and J ends lie 13 bases apart. CDR1 and CDR2, per the germline V gene, are SGHAT and FQNNGV.

The rearranged segments are TRBV11-2 and TRBJ2-1; possibly the D gene is TRBD1, per 5 matching bases. The TCR comes from a man in his forties with Graves' ophthalmopathy. Sequences were obtained from blood. The CDR3 loop reads CASSSERTRQFF. The nucleotide sequence reads as follows: TGTGCCAGCAGCTCAGAGAGGACAAGGCAGTTCTTC.